Shown below are 21 T cell receptor beta chains from a single sample sequenced in a study of shared clonotypes between healthy human individuals. CD45RO negativity and positive selection for CCR7 defined naive CD8 cells, a population that excluded terminally differentiated effector memory CD45RA+ cells. The method was immunoSEQ multiplex PCR; TCRdb's version includes in-frame clones alone and lacks a portion of them. The sample yields over 2 million clones, about 94% seen once. Sequencing was done on a sample of naive CD8+ T cells sorted from blood. These receptors came from a man in his late teens or twenties in good health.

The chain links TRBV7-2 to TRBJ2-7; the D gene could be TRBD1 or TRBD2 (6 bases each). Germline CDR1 reads SGHTA; CDR2 reads FQGNSA. CDR3 length: 17 amino acids. Trimming took off 6 bases at V and 3 bases at J, with 24 bases between the two ends. The CDR3 nucleotides read TGTGCCAGCAGGTCCCCGACAGGAGGGCTGACCGACTACGAGCAGTACTTC. Protein: CASRSPTGGLTDYEQYF. The whole variable domain, remainder taken from reference TRBV7-2 and TRBJ2-7, is GAGVSQSPSNKVTEKGKDVELRCDPISGHTALYWYRQSLGQGLEFLIYFQGNSAPDKSGLPSDRFSAERTGGSVSTLTIQRTQQEDSAVYLCASRSPTGGLTDYEQYFGPGTRLTVT.

The chain recombines TRBV6-5 with TRBJ2-1; tentative D call: TRBD2 (6 bases). V shed 0 bases and J shed 5 bases, with 14 bases lying between them. The CDR3 length is 16 residues. The germline CDR1 and CDR2 sequences are MNHEY and SVGAGI. Written as DNA, the CDR3 is TGTGCCAGCAGTTACTCGGGTGGGGAGGCAAACAATGAGCAGTTCTTC. It translates to CASSYSGGEANNEQFF.

The rearrangement joins TRBV6-5 to TRBJ2-2; 9 bases are shared with TRBD1. CDR1 is MNHEY and CDR2 is SVGAGI in the germline V gene. This CDR3 has 14 amino acids. The junction had 5 bases not matched to a gene; V was cut back by 6 bases and J by 6 bases. As DNA, the CDR3 is TGTGCCAGCAGCCCGACAGGGGGGGCCGGGGAGCTGTTTTTT. Protein: CASSPTGGAGELFF.

This clone was detected a few times. The J gene is TRBJ1-2, the V gene TRBV2; D gene uncertain. The CDR3 loop spans 16 amino acids. Trimming shortened V by 1 base and J by 6 bases, and 18 bases separated the two germline ends. Looked up from germline, CDR1 is SNHLY and CDR2 is FYNNEI. The CDR3 spells CASSEDRAGGRHGYTF. CDR3 nucleotide sequence: TGTGCCAGCAGTGAAGATAGGGCAGGTGGACGTCATGGCTACACCTTC.

This chain links TRBV21-1 with TRBJ1-5. TRBV21-1 is a documented pseudogene. This CDR3 is built from 15 residues. The CDR3 sequence: CASSENLVSNQPQHF. The CDR3 region has the DNA TGTGCCAGCAGCGAAAACTTGGTTAGCAATCAGCCCCAGCATTTT.

The chain recombines TRBV6-1 with TRBJ2-7, with no clear D. The CDR3 is 13 residues long. V shed 9 bases and J shed 1 base, with 13 bases lying between them. Looked up from germline, CDR1 is MNHNS and CDR2 is SASEGT. CDR3 DNA sequence: TGTGCCAGTACGCTGATTGCTTCCTACGAGCAGTACTTC. Protein product: CASTLIASYEQYF.

V usage is TRBV7-9 and J usage is TRBJ1-4, with D unresolved. The germline V gene has CDR1 SEHNR and CDR2 FQNEAQ (reference sequence). V lost 3 bases, J lost 2 bases, and 10 bases lay in between. The CDR3 extends over 15 amino acids. As DNA, the CDR3 is TGTGCCAGCAGCTTCTCTGGGGATACTAATGAAAAACTGTTTTTT. Translating gives CASSFSGDTNEKLFF.

The CDR3 reads CASGGHGKNTIYF. As DNA, the CDR3 is TGTGCCAGCGGGGGACACGGAAAAAACACCATATATTTT. The chain uses TRBV9 and TRBJ1-3, with D perhaps matching TRBD1 (6 bases). Germline CDR1 SGDLS, CDR2 YYNGEE. Trimming pared 7 bases from V and 6 bases from J, leaving 14 bases between. The CDR3 spans 13 residues.

The V gene is TRBV19, the J gene TRBJ2-1; no clear D gene. Per germline, CDR1 LNHDA and CDR2 SQIVND (reference sequence). V lost 3 bases to trimming and J lost 6 bases, with 9 bases between them. The CDR3 covers 13 residues. The CDR3: CASSIGATNEQFF. The CDR3 DNA is TGTGCCAGTAGTATTGGAGCGACCAATGAGCAGTTCTTC.

The V and J genes are TRBV10-3 and TRBJ1-1; D is undetermined. The CDR3 has 14 residues. Germline V gene data show CDR1 as ENHRY and CDR2 as SYGVKD. The ends were cut back, 3 bases at V and 5 bases at J, with 13 bases in the middle. CDR3 in amino acids: CAISDPTSSTEAFF. The CDR3, as DNA: TGTGCCATCAGTGATCCCACAAGCTCAACTGAAGCTTTCTTT.

The chain is built from TRBV27 and TRBJ2-7; 8 positions agree with TRBD1. The CDR3 is 15 amino acids. Germline-derived CDR1 and CDR2 are MNHEY and SMNVEV (reference sequence). Trimming removed 4 bases from V and 3 bases from J; junction bases left unmatched: 8. Written as DNA, the CDR3 is TGTGCCAGCAGTTCTTGGACAGGGCAGGGCTACGAGCAGTACTTC. It yields the protein CASSSWTGQGYEQYF.

The CDR3 nucleotides are TGTGCCAGCAGCCCCCCAGAGGGTTGGACAGATACGCAGTATTTT. This encodes CASSPPEGWTDTQYF. The chain joins TRBV11-2 to TRBJ2-3; D may be TRBD2 (5 bases). The CDR3 contains 15 residues. The germline V gene encodes CDR1 SGHAT and CDR2 FQNNGV. V was pared by 5 bases and J by 3 bases, with 15 bases between. Drawing the rest from reference TRBV11-2 and TRBJ2-3, the complete variable domain is EAGVAQSPRYKIIEKRQSVAFWCNPISGHATLYWYQQILGQGPKLLIQFQNNGVVDDSQLPKDRFSAERLKGVDSTLKIQPAKLEDSAVYLCASSPPEGWTDTQYFGPGTRLTVL.

The chain links TRBV7-9 to TRBJ2-7; 10 bases match TRBD2. Germline values: CDR1 SEHNR, CDR2 FQNEAQ (reference sequence). The CDR3 runs 14 residues. J was trimmed by 6 bases and V by 5 bases; bases with no gene match: 7. In DNA, the CDR3 is TGTGCCAGCAGCGATTGGGGACTAGCGTTCGAGCAGTACTTC. As protein: CASSDWGLAFEQYF.

The rearrangement joins TRBV15 to TRBJ2-7; 7 positions match TRBD2. This CDR3 region has 14 residues. V was clipped by 5 bases and J by 3 bases; unmatched bases: 7. Germline V lookup: CDR1 LNHNV, CDR2 YYDKDF (reference sequence). In nucleotides, the CDR3 is TGTGCCACCAGCGGGGACTACGGCGGCTACGAGCAGTACTTC. This translates into CATSGDYGGYEQYF.

The V and J genes are TRBV11-2 and TRBJ1-3; 10 bases line up with TRBD1. The CDR3 totals 16 residues. Germline CDR1 SGHAT, CDR2 FQNNGV. J lost 5 bases, V lost 5 bases, and 9 bases had no gene match. In nucleotides, the CDR3 is TGTGCCAGCAGCCCCCGACAGGGGGCCCTCAGAAACACCATATATTTT. This sequence encodes CASSPRQGALRNTIYF.

This clone has a handful of counts. The chain joins TRBV6-5 to TRBJ2-7; 7 nucleotides align to TRBD2. The germline V gene has CDR1 MNHEY and CDR2 SVGAGI. This CDR3 is built from 12 residues. The ends lost 7 bases at V and 2 bases at J; junction bases unmatched: 2. The CDR3 region is CASKAGAYEQYF. CDR3 sequence (DNA): TGTGCCAGCAAGGCGGGGGCCTACGAGCAGTACTTC.

The chain is built from TRBV6-6 and TRBJ1-1, with no clear D. The CDR3 contains 15 residues. The V end was cut by 4 bases, the J end by 5 bases, with 17 bases between. The germline CDR1 and CDR2 sequences are MNHNY and SVGAGI (reference sequence). The CDR3 region is CASSSPADLGTEAFF. The CDR3 DNA reads as TGTGCCAGCAGTTCCCCCGCCGATCTGGGGACTGAAGCTTTCTTT.

The chain recombines TRBV4-3 with TRBJ2-1, with 9 bases identical to TRBD2. There are 17 residues in the CDR3. V gave up 0 bases and J gave up 6 bases; unmatched junction bases: 9. CDR1 is LGHNA and CDR2 is YSLEER in the germline V gene. For the CDR3, the DNA is TGCGCCAGCAGCCAAGAACCTGCTAGCGGGAACTCCAATGAGCAGTTCTTC. Translation gives CASSQEPASGNSNEQFF.

The chain uses TRBV7-9 and TRBJ2-1; 9 bases align to TRBD2. From germline, CDR1 is SEHNR and CDR2 FQNEAQ (reference sequence). Trimming at V came to 4 bases and at J to 5 bases, leaving 9 bases not matched to a gene. This CDR3 spans 16 amino acids. CDR3 region: CASSSRLAAKHNEQFF. The CDR3 nucleotides are TGTGCCAGCAGCTCAAGACTAGCGGCGAAGCACAATGAGCAGTTCTTC. Filled out from reference TRBV7-9 and TRBJ2-1, the complete variable domain reads DTGVSQNPRHKITKRGQNVTFRCDPISEHNRLYWYRQTLGQGPEFLTYFQNEAQLEKSRLLSDRFSAERPKGSFSTLEIQRTEQGDSAMYLCASSSRLAAKHNEQFFGPGTRLTVL.

This clone was seen a single time. Different DNA sequences within this sample yield the same CDR3. The J gene is TRBJ2-7, the V gene TRBV19; 9 positions match TRBD2. V dropped 3 bases and J dropped 4; count of bases not matched to a gene: 4. This CDR3 spans 14 amino acids. Per germline, CDR1 LNHDA and CDR2 SQIVND (reference sequence). The DNA of the CDR3 is TGTGCCAGTAGTATGGGACTAGCTGGGTACGAGCAGTACTTC. This gives the protein CASSMGLAGYEQYF.

The CDR3 nucleotides read TGTGCCAGCCGAGGAGCCAAAAACATTCAGTACTTC. Translation: CASRGAKNIQYF. V and J are TRBV27 and TRBJ2-4; D ambiguous. This CDR3 contains 12 residues. Germline V lookup: CDR1 MNHEY, CDR2 SMNVEV (reference sequence). Deletions cut 8 bases from V and 0 bases from J, with 5 bases between.